This TCR beta chain was profiled in a study of blood T cell repertoires in COVID-19. Sequencing was performed with immunoSEQ multiplex PCR; in TCRdb, only in-frame clones are kept and a portion is missing. The sample has about 76,000 clones, 86% seen once. Trimming removed 6 bases from V and 0 bases from J; junction bases left unmatched: 5. The CDR3 has 15 amino acids. Germline values: CDR1 ENHRY, CDR2 SYGVKD. This chain connects TRBV10-3 to TRBJ1-3; 7 bases match TRBD1. This clonotype was obtained from a human donor in a cohort sampled during active COVID-19. The sequenced sample was peripheral blood. This chain's CDR3 is CAISAGQLSGNTIYF. Written as DNA, the CDR3 is TGTGCCATCAGCGCGGGACAGCTCTCTGGAAACACCATATATTTT.